The 21 T cell receptor beta chains below all came from one sample that was sequenced in a study of neurological immune-mediated disorders. TCRdb analysed the 5' RACE reads with MiXCR anew, one entry per CDR3 protein. The sample records some 22,000 distinct CDR3 sequences, 15% to 20% being singletons. The source material was CD8+ T cells from blood. All receptors come from a woman aged 18-29 years with multiple sclerosis.

In its sample, this clonotype was seen many times. The chain joins TRBV27 to TRBJ1-2; no reliable D call. CDR3 length: 15 residues. Germline CDR1 and CDR2: MNHEY and SMNVEV (reference sequence). Between the trimmed V and J ends, which lost 0 bases and 0 bases, there was a span of 8 bases. CDR3 coding DNA: TGTGCCAGCAGTTTATCTCGGGCGGCTAACTATGGCTACACCTTC. It is translated as CASSLSRAANYGYTF.

By share, this clonotype counts as medium-sized. This chain joins TRBV7-2 and TRBJ2-1; 9 bases agree with TRBD2. V trimming: 2 bases; J trimming: 9 bases; junction bases outside the gene matches: 8. The CDR3 loop spans 15 amino acids. In germline, CDR1 is SGHTA, CDR2 FQGNSA. CDR3 loop: CASSLTAGGRFEQFF. The CDR3 coding sequence is TGTGCCAGCAGCTTAACCGCGGGAGGGAGGTTTGAGCAGTTCTTC.

This clonotype came up many times. The chain links TRBV5-1 to TRBJ2-7; D unresolved. V lost 6 bases and J lost 1, with 11 bases in between. The CDR3 extends over 13 amino acids. Per the germline V gene, CDR1 is SGHRS and CDR2 is YFSETQ. Here the CDR3 reads CASNGDTSYEQYF. CDR3 nucleotides: TGCGCCAGCAACGGAGACACGTCCTACGAGCAGTACTTC.

This clonotype is medium-sized (0.01 to 0.1%) in the sample. This CDR3 reads CASSPGRTLNTEAFF. CDR3 coding DNA: TGCGCCAGCAGCCCCGGTAGGACACTGAACACTGAAGCTTTCTTT. The chain recombines TRBV4-3 with TRBJ1-1, with a possible D match to TRBD1 (5 bases). V shed 4 bases and J shed 0 bases, with 12 bases lying between them. The CDR3 has 15 residues. Germline V gene data show CDR1 as LGHNA and CDR2 as YSLEER.

The chain combines TRBV6-2 or TRBV6-3 with TRBJ2-1; 14 positions match TRBD2. This CDR3 has 19 residues. In germline, CDR1 is MNHEY, CDR2 SVGEGT. Germline trimming cut 1 base from V and 1 base from J; bases unmatched to any gene: 6. CDR3 DNA: TGTGCCAGCAGTTACTGGACTAGCGGGAGGTCGGCTTCCTACAATGAGCAGTTCTTC. It specifies CASSYWTSGRSASYNEQFF.

This clonotype showed up many times. The V and J genes are TRBV7-9 and TRBJ2-5; 8 nucleotides line up with TRBD1. The CDR3 covers 15 residues. The J segment lost 7 bases and the V segment lost 5 bases, leaving 12 bases of the junction unmatched. CDR1 and CDR2 (germline): SEHNR, FQNEAQ (reference sequence). CDR3 loop: CASSPPDRVWVTQYF. CDR3 nucleotides: TGTGCCAGCAGCCCCCCGGACAGGGTGTGGGTGACCCAGTACTTC.

In this sample, this clonotype is medium-sized. This rearrangement joins TRBV28 to TRBJ2-3, with 8 bases matching TRBD2. This CDR3 is built from 16 residues. Germline V gene lookup returns CDR1 MDHEN and CDR2 SYDVKM. V lost 11 bases and J lost 2; bases outside the gene matches: 15. The CDR3 nucleotides are TGTGCCGTCTTAGTAGCGGGGAGTCCTTACACAGATACGCAGTATTTT. This gives the protein CAVLVAGSPYTDTQYF.

The V call is TRBV27, the J call TRBJ2-1, with a possible D match to TRBD2 (7 bases). V lost 3 bases and J 10 bases, leaving 16 bases between the germline ends. The CDR3 spans 14 residues. Germline loops: CDR1 MNHEY, CDR2 SMNVEV (reference sequence). The DNA of the CDR3 is TGTGCCAGCAGTTTTTTTGCGGGGGCCGTGGAGCAGTTCTTC. Protein product: CASSFFAGAVEQFF.

Ten or more counts support this clonotype. This rearrangement joins TRBV12-3 or TRBV12-4 to TRBJ1-5, with unresolved D. This CDR3 has 13 residues. V lost 6 bases to trimming and J lost 0 bases, with 6 bases between them. In nucleotides, the CDR3 is TGTGCCAGCAGCCTTTATAGCAATCAGCCCCAGCATTTT. This encodes CASSLYSNQPQHF.

Ten or more counts support this clonotype. V gene TRBV12-3 or TRBV12-4 combines with J gene TRBJ2-1, with D maybe TRBD2 (5 bases). Deletions cut 6 bases from V and 1 base from J, with 16 bases between. The CDR3 is 16 residues long. The CDR3 DNA reads TGTGCCAGCAGCTATACCGGGGAGTTTTCCTACAATGAGCAGTTCTTC. It yields the protein CASSYTGEFSYNEQFF.

This clonotype is deemed medium-sized (0.01 to 0.1%). This sequence joins TRBV20-1 and TRBJ2-1, with TRBD2 as a possible D gene (6 bases). CDR3 length equals 15 residues. Trimming pared 5 bases from V and 6 bases from J, leaving 20 bases between. Germline CDR1 DFQATT, CDR2 SNEGSKA (reference sequence). CDR3 nucleotide sequence: TGCAGTGCTTACCGGGACTCGACAACCTTCAATGAGCAGTTCTTC. Translated, it gives CSAYRDSTTFNEQFF.

This clonotype was detected ten times or more. The chain joins TRBV11-3 to TRBJ2-1; D unresolved. CDR3 length: 17 amino acids. Trimming took off 1 base at V and 0 bases at J, with 13 bases between the two ends. Germline V CDR1 and CDR2: SGHNT, YENEEA. In DNA, the CDR3 is TGTGCCAGCAGCTTAGTGCGGCCTGTGAGCTCCTACAATGAGCAGTTCTTC. It encodes CASSLVRPVSSYNEQFF.

At least ten counts were recorded for this clonotype. The rearrangement joins TRBV20-1 to TRBJ2-5; the match to TRBD2 covers 12 bases. Trimming removed 1 base from V and 5 bases from J; junction bases left unmatched: 26. Germline assignment: CDR1 DFQATT and CDR2 SNEGSKA (reference sequence). The CDR3 has 22 amino acids. In DNA, the CDR3 is TGCAGTGCTAGAGTTGGCGGGACTAGCGGGCCTAACCACTCCGAGCCCGGGGAGACCCAGTACTTC. Translated, it gives CSARVGGTSGPNHSEPGETQYF.

This clonotype is medium-sized within its sample. V gene TRBV20-1 combines with J gene TRBJ2-7; D perhaps matches TRBD1 (6 bases). Trimming took 3 bases from V and 5 from J, leaving 14 bases between them. The CDR3 has 13 residues. Per the germline V gene, CDR1 is DFQATT and CDR2 is SNEGSKA (reference sequence). CDR3 amino acids: CSARRQGSNEQYV. CDR3 bases: TGCAGTGCTAGGAGGCAGGGGTCCAACGAGCAGTACGTC.

This clonotype has ten or more counts. This sequence joins TRBV7-9 and TRBJ2-1; D gene uncertain. CDR1 is SEHNR and CDR2 is FQNEAQ in the germline V gene (reference sequence). Trimming left V 5 bases short and J 4 bases short, with 12 bases between. The CDR3 is 14 residues long. CDR3 loop: CASSPSLVYNEQFF. The CDR3 DNA follows: TGTGCCAGCAGCCCCAGTTTGGTGTACAATGAGCAGTTCTTC. Combining the CDR3 with reference TRBV7-9 and TRBJ2-1 gives the whole variable domain DTGVSQNPRHKITKRGQNVTFRCDPISEHNRLYWYRQTLGQGPEFLTYFQNEAQLEKSRLLSDRFSAERPKGSFSTLEIQRTEQGDSAMYLCASSPSLVYNEQFFGPGTRLTVL.

The sample holds many counts of this clonotype. J is TRBJ1-2 and V is TRBV20-1; D remains unclear. From germline, CDR1 is DFQATT and CDR2 SNEGSKA (reference sequence). The CDR3 totals 15 residues. The germline V and J ends were trimmed by 3 bases and 1 base, with 15 bases remaining between them. The CDR3 sequence: CSASNIRVGNYGYTF. CDR3 DNA: TGCAGTGCTAGTAACATCCGGGTCGGTAACTATGGCTACACCTTC.

This clonotype was seen at least ten times. This chain connects TRBV4-2 to TRBJ1-4, with TRBD1 as a possible D gene (5 bases). The CDR3 loop spans 15 amino acids. Germline CDR1 LGHNA, CDR2 YNFKEQ. V lost 1 base to trimming and J lost 9 bases, with 15 bases between them. CDR3 region: CASSQGQLEGQKLFF. CDR3 in DNA: TGTGCCAGCAGCCAAGGGCAGCTAGAGGGGCAAAAACTGTTTTTT.

This clonotype was observed a few times. The chain employs TRBV29-1 and TRBJ2-5; D unclear. V was trimmed by 3 bases and J by 5 bases, leaving 7 bases between them. CDR1 is SQVTM, CDR2 ANQGSEA, per germline. CDR3 length equals 11 residues. The CDR3 reads CSVEARETQYF. In nucleotides, the CDR3 is TGCAGCGTTGAGGCGCGGGAGACCCAGTACTTC.

In this sample, this clonotype turned up many times. This rearrangement joins TRBV7-8 to TRBJ2-7; 9 nucleotides agree with TRBD2. The length of the CDR3 is 16 residues. With 5 bases clipped from V and 4 bases from J, the junction kept 12 bases outside the gene matches. CDR1 SGHVS and CDR2 FQNEAQ come from the germline V gene. The CDR3 nucleotides are TGTGCCAGCAGCCTTTTAGCGGGAGTGATGTCTTACGAGCAGTACGTC. Amino acids: CASSLLAGVMSYEQYV.

This clonotype was seen more than once but under ten times. The V gene is TRBV19, the J gene TRBJ2-7; D is undetermined. Per the germline V gene, CDR1 is LNHDA and CDR2 is SQIVND (reference sequence). This CDR3 contains 14 residues. V was trimmed by 6 bases and J by 5 bases, leaving 17 bases between them. The DNA of the CDR3 is TGTGCCAGTAGCTACGTGGGCAAAGCCCACGAGCAGTACTTC. It yields the protein CASSYVGKAHEQYF.

This clonotype was found many times. The V and J genes are TRBV15 and TRBJ1-5; D might be TRBD1 (5 bases). This CDR3 comprises 15 residues. CDR1 LNHNV and CDR2 YYDKDF come from the germline V gene (reference sequence). Trimming pared 2 bases from V and 1 base from J, leaving 9 bases between. The CDR3 loop reads CATSRIRDSNQPQHF. In nucleotides, the CDR3 is TGTGCCACCAGCAGAATCCGGGACAGCAATCAGCCCCAGCATTTT.